The 5 T cell receptor beta chains below come from one sample, sequenced in a study of T cells after yellow fever vaccination (dated by TCRdb to the late 2010s). Reading the label with the study, this specimen's treatment or condition is: live attenuated yellow fever vaccine strain. The library was built by means of 5' RACE. Instrument used: Illumina HiSeq 2500. In TCRdb, the public reads were trimmed at Q25 with fastp and aligned with MiXCR, with productive beta chains retained. Merged by CDR3 protein, the rows form single entries marked with the most common genes and DNA. Within this sample are about 150,000 distinct CDR3 sequences, with 6.6% of them counted one time only. More than 0.6% of the sample goes to the ten largest clones. The sequencing used CD4+ T cells sorted from PBMCs, collected 10 days after the yellow fever booster vaccination. These receptor sequences come from a man under 40 who received the YFV17D yellow fever vaccine.

The chain has TRBV19 and TRBJ2-1, with D possibly being TRBD2 (5 bases). CDR1 is LNHDA and CDR2 is SQIVND in the germline V gene (reference sequence). The CDR3 is made up of 16 amino acids. With 4 bases removed from V and 2 bases from J, the gap between germline ends came to 15 bases. The CDR3 protein is CASSTLGIRAYNEQFF. The CDR3 DNA sequence: TGTGCCAGTAGTACTCTCGGGATTAGGGCCTACAATGAGCAGTTCTTC.

This clonotype has a count of ten or more. The chain is built from TRBV20-1 and TRBJ2-3, with D unresolved. V lost 6 bases to trimming and J lost 0 bases, with 16 bases between them. The CDR3 sequence is 15 residues long. Germline V CDR1 and CDR2: DFQATT, SNEGSKA (reference sequence). The CDR3 loop is CSAIRPERSTDTQYF. CDR3 nucleotides: TGCAGTGCAATTCGACCGGAGAGGAGCACAGATACGCAGTATTTT.

This clonotype was counted ten times or more. The rearrangement links TRBV12-3 or TRBV12-4 to TRBJ1-4; the D gene is possibly TRBD1 (5 bases). The CDR3 is 14 residues long. Between the trimmed V and J ends, which lost 2 bases and 7 bases, there was a span of 11 bases. CDR3 bases: TGTGCCAGCAGTTTATCCGGGGCGCCTGAAAAACTGTTTTTT. Its protein product is CASSLSGAPEKLFF.

The V call is TRBV20-1, the J call TRBJ1-1; a possible D gene is TRBD1 (5 bases). V dropped 6 bases and J dropped 5 bases, with 19 bases sitting between them. This CDR3 has 14 amino acids. Germline V gene sequence: CDR1 DFQATT, CDR2 SNEGSKA (reference sequence). In DNA, the CDR3 is TGCAGTGCACCCTCCCGGGCAGGGCGGACTGAAGCTTTCTTT. The encoded protein is CSAPSRAGRTEAFF.

This clonotype was detected many times. The J gene is TRBJ2-7, the V gene TRBV11-2; no firm D call. The germline CDR1 and CDR2 sequences are SGHAT and FQNNGV. The length of the CDR3 is 14 residues. Trimming stripped 2 bases from V and 4 bases from J, with 12 bases between. The CDR3 bases are TGTGCCAGCAGCTTATACCCCACGGGTTACGAGCAGTACTTC. This encodes CASSLYPTGYEQYF.